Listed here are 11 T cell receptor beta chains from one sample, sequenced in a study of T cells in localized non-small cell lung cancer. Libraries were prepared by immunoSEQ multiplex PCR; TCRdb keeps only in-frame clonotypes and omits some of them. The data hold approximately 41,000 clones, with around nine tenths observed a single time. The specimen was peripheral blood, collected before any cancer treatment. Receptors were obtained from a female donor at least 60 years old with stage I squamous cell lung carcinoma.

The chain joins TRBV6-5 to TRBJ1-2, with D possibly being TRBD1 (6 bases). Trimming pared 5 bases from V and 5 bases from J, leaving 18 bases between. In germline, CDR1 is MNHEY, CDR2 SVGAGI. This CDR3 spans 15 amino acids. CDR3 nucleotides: TGTGCCAGCAGTGTAGAACCAGGACAGCAGTATGGCTACACCTTC. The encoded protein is CASSVEPGQQYGYTF.

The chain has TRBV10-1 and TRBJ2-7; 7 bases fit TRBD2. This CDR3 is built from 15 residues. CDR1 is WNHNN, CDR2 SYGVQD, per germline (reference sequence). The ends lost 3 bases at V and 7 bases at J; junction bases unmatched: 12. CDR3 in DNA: TGCGCCAGCAGTGAAAGCGGGGCGAAATTCGGGGAGCAGTACTTC. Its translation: CASSESGAKFGEQYF.

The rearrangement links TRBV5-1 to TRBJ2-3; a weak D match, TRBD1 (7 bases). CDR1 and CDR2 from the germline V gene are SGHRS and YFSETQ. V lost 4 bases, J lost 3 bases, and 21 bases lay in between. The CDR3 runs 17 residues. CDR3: CASSPGGKGASTDTQYF. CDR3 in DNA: TGCGCCAGCAGCCCCGGGGGAAAGGGGGCATCGACAGATACGCAGTATTTT.

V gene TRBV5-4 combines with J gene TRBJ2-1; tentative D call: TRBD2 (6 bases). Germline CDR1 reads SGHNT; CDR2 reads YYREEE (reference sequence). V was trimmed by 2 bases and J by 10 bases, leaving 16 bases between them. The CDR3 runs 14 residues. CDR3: CASSFPGLQREQFF. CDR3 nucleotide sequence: TGTGCCAGCAGCTTTCCGGGACTCCAACGAGAGCAGTTCTTC.

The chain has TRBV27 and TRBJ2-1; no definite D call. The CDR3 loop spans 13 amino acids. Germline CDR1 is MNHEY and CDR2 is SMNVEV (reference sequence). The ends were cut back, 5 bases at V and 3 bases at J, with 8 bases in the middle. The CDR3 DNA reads TGTGCCAGCAGTCGACCGAGCTACAATGAGCAGTTCTTC. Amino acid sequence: CASSRPSYNEQFF.

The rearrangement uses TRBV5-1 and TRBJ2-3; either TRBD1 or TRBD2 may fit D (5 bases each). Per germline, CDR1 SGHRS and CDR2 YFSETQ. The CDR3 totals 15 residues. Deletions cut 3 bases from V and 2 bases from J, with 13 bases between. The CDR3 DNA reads TGCGCCAGCAGCTCCGGGACGGCTTCCACAGATACGCAGTATTTT. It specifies CASSSGTASTDTQYF. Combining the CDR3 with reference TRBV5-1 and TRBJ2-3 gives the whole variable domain KAGVTQTPRYLIKTRGQQVTLSCSPISGHRSVSWYQQTPGQGLQFLFEYFSETQRNKGNFPGRFSGRQFSNSRSEMNVSTLELGDSALYLCASSSGTASTDTQYFGPGTRLTVL.

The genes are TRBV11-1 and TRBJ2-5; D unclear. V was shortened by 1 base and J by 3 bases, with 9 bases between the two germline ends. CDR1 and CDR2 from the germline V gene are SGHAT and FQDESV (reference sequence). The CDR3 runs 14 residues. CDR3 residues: CASSLVQGKETQYF. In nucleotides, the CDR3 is TGTGCCAGCAGCTTAGTTCAAGGGAAAGAGACCCAGTACTTC.

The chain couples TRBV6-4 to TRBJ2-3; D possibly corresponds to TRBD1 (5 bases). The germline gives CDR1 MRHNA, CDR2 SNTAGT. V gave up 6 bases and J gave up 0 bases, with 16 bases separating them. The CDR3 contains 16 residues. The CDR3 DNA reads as TGTGCCAGCAGACCCAACGTAGGGGTTAGCACAGATACGCAGTATTTT. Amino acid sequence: CASRPNVGVSTDTQYF.

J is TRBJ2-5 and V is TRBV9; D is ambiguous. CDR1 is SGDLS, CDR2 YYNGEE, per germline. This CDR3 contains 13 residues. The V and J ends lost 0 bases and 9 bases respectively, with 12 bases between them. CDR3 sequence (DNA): TGTGCCAGCAGCGTAGCTCCGGATCTAGCCCAGTACTTC. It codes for CASSVAPDLAQYF.

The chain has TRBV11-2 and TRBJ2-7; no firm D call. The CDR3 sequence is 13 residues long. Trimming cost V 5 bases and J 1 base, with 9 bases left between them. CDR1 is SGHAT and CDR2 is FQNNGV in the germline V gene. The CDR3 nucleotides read TGTGCCAGCAGCCCCAGGTATTCCTACGAGCAGTACTTC. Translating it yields CASSPRYSYEQYF.

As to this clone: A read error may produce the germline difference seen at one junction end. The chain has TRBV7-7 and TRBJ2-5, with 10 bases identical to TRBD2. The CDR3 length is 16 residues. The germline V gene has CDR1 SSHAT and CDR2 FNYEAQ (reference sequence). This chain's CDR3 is CASSSQAGGPRETQYF. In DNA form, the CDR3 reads TGTGCTAGCAGCTCCCAAGCGGGAGGGCCTAGGGAGACCCAGTACTTC.